These 25 T cell receptor beta chains originate from one sample sequenced in a study of blood T cell repertoires in COVID-19. Clones were read by immunoSEQ multiplex PCR, and TCRdb kept only the in-frame ones, dropping some. This sample has 490,000 or so clones, with about 88% found just once. What was sequenced was PBMCs or T cells enriched from blood (not recorded which). The receptors come from a woman aged 60-75 years who had recovered from COVID-19.

The J gene is TRBJ1-4, the V gene TRBV21-1. TRBV21-1 is deemed a pseudogene. The CDR3 loop spans 15 amino acids. The CDR3 region has the DNA TGTGCCAGCAGCACTTCCGGGACTACAGGAGAAAAACTGTTTTTT. It specifies CASSTSGTTGEKLFF.

This clone was recorded a few times. The V gene is TRBV18, the J gene TRBJ2-5, with D possibly being TRBD2 (6 bases). In germline, CDR1 is KGHSH, CDR2 LQKENI. This CDR3 spans 15 amino acids. Trimming stripped 4 bases from V and 5 bases from J, with 17 bases between. This CDR3 reads CASSLVLLASETQYF. The CDR3 DNA follows: TGTGCCAGCTCACTTGTCCTACTAGCATCTGAGACCCAGTACTTC.

J is TRBJ1-2 and V is TRBV19; a possible D gene is TRBD1 (5 bases). The CDR3 length is 15 residues. Germline V gene data show CDR1 as LNHDA and CDR2 as SQIVND (reference sequence). The V gene lost 2 bases and the J gene lost 4 bases, with 14 bases spanning the gap. CDR3 DNA sequence: TGTGCCAGTAGTATATGGGCGGGGGACGCCTATGGCTACACCTTC. It encodes CASSIWAGDAYGYTF.

The chain is built from TRBV28 and TRBJ1-5, with no clear D. The germline V and J ends were trimmed by 6 bases and 0 bases, with 12 bases remaining between them. CDR1 and CDR2 from the germline V gene are MDHEN and SYDVKM. The CDR3 has 15 residues. This CDR3 reads CASSRDSNSNQPQHF. CDR3 bases: TGTGCCAGCAGCCGAGACTCAAATAGCAATCAGCCCCAGCATTTT.

V is TRBV5-4 and J is TRBJ1-6; 9 bases agree with TRBD1. Germline loops: CDR1 SGHNT, CDR2 YYREEE (reference sequence). V trimming: 5 bases; J trimming: 13 bases; junction bases outside the gene matches: 7. The CDR3 spans 13 residues. The CDR3 reads CASSPGTGSPLHF. DNA of the CDR3: TGTGCCAGCAGTCCCGGGACAGGGTCTCCCCTCCACTTT.

The rearrangement links TRBV10-3 to TRBJ1-5, with 7 bases lining up with TRBD1. The V segment lost 11 bases and the J segment 3 bases; nucleotides outside the gene matches: 7. The CDR3 is made up of 13 amino acids. CDR1 ENHRY and CDR2 SYGVKD come from the germline V gene. The CDR3 is CASTGDLNQPQHF. The CDR3 DNA sequence: TGTGCCTCAACAGGGGATCTCAATCAGCCCCAGCATTTT.

The chain carries TRBV23-1 and TRBJ2-1; 7 nucleotides line up with TRBD1. TRBV23-1 is classed as an ORF, of uncertain function. The CDR3 runs 15 residues. V lost 0 bases, J lost 7 bases, and 6 bases stayed unmatched. CDR3 residues: CASSQSRPRGNEQFF. The CDR3 bases are TGCGCCAGCAGTCAATCGCGGCCCAGGGGGAATGAGCAGTTCTTC.

This clone was observed a few times. The chain is built from TRBV5-1 and TRBJ2-2, with D uncertain. This CDR3 region has 14 residues. Per germline, CDR1 SGHRS and CDR2 YFSETQ. Trimming pared 4 bases from V and 2 bases from J, leaving 9 bases between. The CDR3 protein is CASSDTVNTGELFF. The CDR3 DNA is TGCGCCAGCAGCGATACAGTTAACACCGGGGAGCTGTTTTTT.

The V and J genes are TRBV5-6 and TRBJ1-5; the match to TRBD1 covers 10 bases. This CDR3 spans 14 amino acids. CDR1 is SGHDT and CDR2 is YYEEEE in the germline V gene. V lost 4 bases and J lost 9; bases outside the gene matches: 7. Here the CDR3 reads CASSPGQGDTPQHF. In nucleotides, the CDR3 is TGTGCCAGCAGCCCTGGACAGGGGGATACGCCCCAGCATTTT.

This clone showed up just a few times. An end of the junction does not agree with germline; a read error may underlie this. The rearrangement links TRBV4-2 to TRBJ1-5; D gene uncertain. The CDR3 spans 14 residues. CDR1 and CDR2 from the germline V gene are LGHNA and YNFKEQ. The CDR3, as DNA: TGTGCCAGCAGCCAAGATTCCGGGAATCGGCCCCAGCATTTT. Translating it yields CASSQDSGNRPQHF.

This sequence joins TRBV27 and TRBJ1-5; 7 nucleotides line up with TRBD1. The CDR3 is made up of 15 amino acids. Looked up from germline, CDR1 is MNHEY and CDR2 is SMNVEV (reference sequence). V trimming: 2 bases; J trimming: 4 bases; junction bases outside the gene matches: 5. The CDR3 sequence is CASSLPTGENQPQHF. For the CDR3, the DNA is TGTGCCAGCAGTTTACCTACAGGGGAGAATCAGCCCCAGCATTTT.

The chain recombines TRBV7-6 with TRBJ2-2; D is unclear. This CDR3 is built from 14 residues. The V gene lost 4 bases and the J gene lost 1 base, with 7 bases spanning the gap. CDR1 SGHVS and CDR2 FNYEAQ come from the germline V gene. The CDR3 protein is CASSYSKNTGELFF. The CDR3 coding sequence is TGTGCCAGCAGCTACAGCAAGAACACCGGGGAGCTGTTTTTT.

J is TRBJ1-5 and V is TRBV30; unclear D gene. The CDR3 spans 16 residues. Trimming left V 2 bases short and J 4 bases short, with 18 bases between. Looked up from germline, CDR1 is GTSNPN and CDR2 is SVGIG (reference sequence). In nucleotides, the CDR3 is TGTGCCTGGAGTACTAGGTCCCCAGGACCAAATCAGCCCCAGCATTTT. It yields the protein CAWSTRSPGPNQPQHF.

The genes are TRBV19 and TRBJ2-7; 10 positions agree with TRBD2. The CDR3 contains 17 residues. Trimming took 1 base from V and 3 from J; bases not matched to a gene: 9. Looked up from germline, CDR1 is LNHDA and CDR2 is SQIVND (reference sequence). The CDR3 bases are TGTGCCAGTAGTATAGTACTAGCGGGGCGGGCGAGCTACGAGCAGTACGTC. Translation: CASSIVLAGRASYEQYV.

The J gene is TRBJ2-7, the V gene TRBV7-6, with a tentative D call TRBD1 (5 bases). V dropped 1 base and J dropped 2 bases, with 9 bases sitting between them. CDR3 length: 14 residues. The germline V gene encodes CDR1 SGHVS and CDR2 FNYEAQ. The CDR3 reads CASSLGQPTYEQYF. In nucleotides, the CDR3 is TGTGCCAGCAGCTTAGGACAGCCTACCTACGAGCAGTACTTC.

The chain recombines TRBV3-1 (or the pseudogene TRBV3-2) with TRBJ2-3; 8 bases match TRBD2. After removal of 4 bases from V and 3 bases from J, the junction contained 9 bases not matched to a gene. The length of the CDR3 is 16 residues. From germline, CDR1 is LGHDT and CDR2 YNNKEL (reference sequence). CDR3 in amino acids: CASSRAQRGRTDTQYF. The CDR3 region has the DNA TGTGCCAGCAGCCGAGCCCAGCGGGGGCGAACAGATACGCAGTATTTT.

The chain has TRBV7-6 and TRBJ2-2; 9 bases align to TRBD2. CDR3 length equals 15 residues. Germline loops: CDR1 SGHVS, CDR2 FNYEAQ. With 5 bases clipped from V and 7 bases from J, the junction kept 8 bases outside the gene matches. In DNA form, the CDR3 reads TGTGCCAGCAGCGGGGCTAGCGGGGCGGTCGGGGAGCTGTTTTTT. Its protein is CASSGASGAVGELFF.

This clone was seen a handful of times. This chain links TRBV5-1 with TRBJ2-3; TRBD2 might be the D (6 bases). V was cut by 4 bases and J by 4 bases, with 10 bases left in between. The CDR3 is 13 amino acids. CDR1 and CDR2 from the germline V gene are SGHRS and YFSETQ. This chain's CDR3 is CASSTGSSDTQYF. As DNA, the CDR3 is TGCGCCAGCAGCACCGGGAGTTCAGATACGCAGTATTTT.

The chain recombines TRBV28 with TRBJ2-1; no clear D gene. With 7 bases removed from V and 0 bases from J, the gap between germline ends came to 13 bases. Germline V gene lookup returns CDR1 MDHEN and CDR2 SYDVKM. The CDR3 length is 15 residues. As DNA, the CDR3 is TGTGCCAGCACCGACAAGCCGAGCTCCTACAATGAGCAGTTCTTC. This codes for CASTDKPSSYNEQFF.

The J gene is TRBJ1-1, the V gene TRBV19; no definite D call. V was shortened by 8 bases and J by 0 bases, with 7 bases between the two germline ends. This CDR3 contains 12 residues. The germline CDR1 and CDR2 sequences are LNHDA and SQIVND (reference sequence). CDR3 sequence: CASPRVNTEAFF. DNA for the CDR3: TGTGCCAGTCCGAGGGTGAACACTGAAGCTTTCTTT.

The CDR3 nucleotides are TGCGCCAGCACCGGACTAGTGGAAGGGGCCCAGTACTTC. It yields the protein CASTGLVEGAQYF. This rearrangement joins TRBV10-2 to TRBJ2-5; 7 nucleotides line up with TRBD2. CDR1 and CDR2 from the germline V gene are WSHSY and SAAADI. The V segment lost 7 bases and the J segment 9 bases; nucleotides outside the gene matches: 11. The CDR3 runs to 13 residues.

The chain uses TRBV19 and TRBJ1-5, with a tentative D call TRBD1 (6 bases). V was pared by 7 bases and J by 3 bases, with 7 bases between. This CDR3 has 12 residues. From germline, CDR1 is LNHDA and CDR2 SQIVND (reference sequence). The CDR3 DNA is TGTGCCAGTAAGGGGGACAATCAGCCCCAGCATTTT. Translating it yields CASKGDNQPQHF.

The chain has TRBV6-5 and TRBJ2-7, with D perhaps TRBD2 (5 bases). Germline V gives CDR1 MNHEY, CDR2 SVGAGI. Trimming cost V 2 bases and J 6 bases, with 17 bases left between them. CDR3 size: 15 residues. This chain's CDR3 is CASSYVGVRSSEQYF. As DNA, the CDR3 is TGTGCCAGCAGTTACGTGGGAGTTAGAAGTAGCGAGCAGTACTTC.

V is TRBV7-2 and J is TRBJ2-1; 9 positions match TRBD2. The CDR3 loop spans 17 amino acids. Germline CDR1 SGHTA, CDR2 FQGNSA. With V trimmed by 1 base and J by 9 bases, 13 bases remained unmatched. The CDR3 DNA is TGTGCCAGCAGCTTAGGAGGAGCGGGGGGCTACAGTCGTGAGCAGTTCTTC. This encodes CASSLGGAGGYSREQFF.

J is TRBJ2-3 and V is TRBV4-1; D may be TRBD1 (5 bases). Trimming cost V 1 base and J 5 bases, with 13 bases left between them. Germline CDR1 and CDR2: MGHRA and YSYEKL. There are 15 residues in the CDR3. The CDR3 loop reads CASSQARQYQDTQYF. The DNA for the CDR3 is TGCGCCAGCAGCCAAGCCAGACAGTACCAAGATACGCAGTATTTT.